This T cell receptor (beta chain) was found in a study of CD8 T cells in cerebrospinal fluid in Alzheimer's disease (TCRdb year 2020). Background on the whole study: To assess CSF T cell clonal expansion, the study used two single-cell approaches: plate-based nested PCR sequencing and droplet-based sequencing. The study tested whether clonally expanded T cells were present in cerebrospinal fluid from healthy elderly individuals and from patients with neurodegenerative disease. In the droplet-based CSF analysis comparing patients with controls, there were about nine healthy controls (10,876 cells) and about nine patients with MCI or Alzheimer's disease (around 9,600 cells). The CSF gene-expression analysis, which included patients with Parkinson's disease, covered a total of some 24 samples. Broad study findings and their caveats: The authors cautioned that detecting EBV-specific TCRs in CSF does not establish a causal link between EBV and Alzheimer's disease. The EBV-specific clones were neither the most highly expanded clones nor enriched among patients. The largest CSF clone made up a higher percentage of TCRs in patients with MCI or Alzheimer's disease than in controls. In pooled data, a highly expanded clone (at least 3% of TCRs) was found in 1 of 10 healthy subjects versus most of the 6 Alzheimer's patients. Only samples with detectable clones (about 11 healthy, 5 MCI, 5 AD, 6 PD) were included in the overall clonality comparison.

The germline V gene gives CDR1 as MNHEY and CDR2 as SVGEGT. The CDR3 sequence holds 12 residues, the cysteine and phenylalanine included. A DNA sequence was not provided. Receptor amplification or capture employed 10x single-cell sequencing. 10X Genomics single-cell V(D)J and 5' gene-expression libraries were used to profile CSF cells. CSF single-cell TCR libraries were sequenced on an Illumina NextSeq550. Processing in the source paper ran as follows. After V(D)J reads were mapped to the vdj-GRCh38 alts ensemble 2.0.0 reference, the Cell Ranger vdj pipeline was used to analyse the reads. Clonotypes were defined as cell barcodes sharing the same set of productive CDR3 nucleotide sequences. Clonotype information was added to Seurat v3.0 gene-expression metadata to link clonality with transcriptional profiles. CSF cells with more than 1,800 genes, more than 7,500 UMIs or more than 10% mitochondrial reads were excluded. To find TCRs with known antigen specificity, CDR3-beta sequences were matched against VDJdb. Network analysis of clone sharing used the R package qgraph and included only TCRs with complete alpha and beta chains. TCRdb reprocessed the sequencing reads and holds a single record per CDR3 protein sequence, with no DNA. The V and J calls were determined by TCRdb, not by the authors. Per the sample table, the count is approximately 830 distinct CDR3 sequences. Roughly 13% of the sample is in the top ten clones.

Because antigen-specific T cells had previously been reported in Parkinson's disease blood, the researchers used Parkinson's disease patients as a neurodegenerative disease comparison group. Every participant was in good physical condition and had no acute infectious disease. Neurodegeneration in patients was confirmed with biomarkers including neurofilament, amyloid-beta and tau. For droplet-based sequencing, live CSF cells were sorted with a live/dead marker. To pellet immune cells, CSF obtained by lumbar puncture was centrifuged at 300g. Each CSF sample was examined for red blood cells, and any sample with blood contamination was excluded. CSF cells were cryopreserved by placing the cells in freezing medium, freezing the cells overnight at -80 degrees C, and then storing the cells in liquid nitrogen. CSF samples were stored for less than seven months before analysis. No count is recorded, though its frequency marks this clonotype as large (0.1 to 1%). Its antigen is currently not known.

The sequence is built from TRBV6-2 or TRBV6-3 and TRBJ1-5. What was sequenced was cerebrospinal fluid. The clonotype originates from a human donor with Parkinson's disease. This receptor has the CDR3 CASRDPDQPQHF.